The sequence of this TCR beta chain was determined in a study of blood T cell repertoires in COVID-19 (dated by TCRdb to about 2020). About the study as a whole: The collaborator samples originated in the United States, Italy and Spain and spanned the acute and convalescent phases of COVID-19. The material from the prospective study consisted of cDNA or gDNA derived from T cells, B-cell-depleted T cells, or PBMCs. Deeply sampled blood TCRbeta repertoires from subjects exposed to, actively infected with, or recovered from COVID-19 were included in the dataset. The repertoires were made available in a free public database intended to serve as a resource for research on the immune response to SARS-CoV-2. Samples were obtained from the ongoing ImmuneRACE study (first 160 participants) and from some 1,200 subjects provided by 6 global collaborators. Nearly every sample came with metadata listing a de-identified subject ID, COVID-19 status, age in years and sex. Where available, HLA class I and class II types were taken from metadata supplied by the sample provider and were not determined by assay-based typing.

One collaborating source in Seattle enrolled patients while the patients were actively infected and followed the patients over time throughout the course of disease. The collaborating institutions used their own protocols to collect whole blood in K2EDTA tubes. For TCRbeta analysis, collaborators shipped samples as frozen whole blood, isolated PBMCs, or DNA extracted from either of those sample types. Findings and caveats that apply to the study as a whole: Clinical and demographic metadata were provided uncurated, with the amount varying by source and participant.

Concerning this clone: This clone's antigen is unknown. No qualities accompany the bases; no much larger clone lies one base away.

TCRbeta CDR3 regions were amplified from genomic DNA by means of the immunoSEQ Assay, a bias-controlled multiplex PCR. The source study handled its data this way. The number of nucleated cells in each sample was estimated by amplification of reference gene primers within the assay. To quantify the absolute abundance of each unique TCRbeta CDR3 rearrangement, sequence reads were collapsed and filtered. Productive Simpson clonality was computed per sample as the square root of Simpson's diversity index over productive rearrangements. TCRdb took over this immuneACCESS table, retaining in-frame rearrangements with V and J assigned. Such tables are incomplete; in checked studies, under half of the missing clones stem from an unresolved V gene, and the remainder is unexplained. That table gives V, J and clone size, and the DNA gave D and trimming. The sample profile shows about 360,000 clones; around nine tenths of them were found once. The ten most abundant clones make up under 8.5% of the sample.

The TCR originated in a woman aged 55-70 years with COVID-19, enrolled during active disease. Source material: peripheral blood.

The DNA is TGTGCCAGCAACCCGGGACACACAGATACGCAGTATTTT. Translated, it reads CASNPGHTDTQYF. This receptor chain uses TRBV19 and TRBJ2-3; 6 matching bases give a weak D call of TRBD1. The CDR3 contains 13 residues, cysteine and phenylalanine counted. Of the read, only the CDR3 DNA is kept; its 39 bases are in frame from base 1. V loses 9 bases, J loses 2 bases, and the germline ends lie 12 bases apart. CDR1 LNHDA and CDR2 SQIVND were looked up in the germline V gene (reference sequence).